This TCR beta chain was identified during a study of blood T cells in healthy people across ages. Comments on this clonotype: No antigen is known for it.

The use of a sample-barcoded 5' primer and a J-beta primer mix characterized a second PCR of roughly 6 to 11 cycles. Each cDNA molecule received a tag from a template-switch adaptor that had 12 random nucleotides. TCRdb reanalysed the 5' RACE reads using MiXCR and keeps one entry per CDR3 protein. The sample has about 900,000 distinct CDR3 sequences; around 46% are singletons. General study points: With age, beta diversity per million T cells declined roughly linearly, significantly by approximately 41. The study lacked donor CMV status, which possibly confounded expanded clonotype changes.

Samples had at least 6 million PBMCs isolated from them. The sequenced sample consisted of blood. The TCR was taken from a man aged 25-45 years in good health.

This CDR3 reads CASSSYLTSGGTDTQYF. The DNA of the CDR3 is TGTGCCAGCAGTTCTTACTTGACTAGCGGGGGCACAGATACGCAGTATTTT. The rearrangement links TRBV6-2 or TRBV6-3 to TRBJ2-3, with 11 bases fitting TRBD2. This CDR3 has 17 residues. V shed 4 bases and J 1 base; nucleotides not matched to a gene: 7. Germline V gene sequence: CDR1 MNHEY, CDR2 SVGEGT.